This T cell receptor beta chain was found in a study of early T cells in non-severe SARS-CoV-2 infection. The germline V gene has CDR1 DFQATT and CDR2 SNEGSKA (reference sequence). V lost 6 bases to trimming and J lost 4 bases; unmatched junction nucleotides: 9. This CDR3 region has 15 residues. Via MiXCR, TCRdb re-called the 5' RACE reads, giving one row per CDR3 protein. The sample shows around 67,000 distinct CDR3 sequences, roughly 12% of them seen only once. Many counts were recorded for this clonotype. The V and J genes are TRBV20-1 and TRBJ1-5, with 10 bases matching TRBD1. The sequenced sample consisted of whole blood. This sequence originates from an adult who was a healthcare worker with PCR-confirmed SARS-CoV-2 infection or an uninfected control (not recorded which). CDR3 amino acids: CSAAYRDRGNQPQHF. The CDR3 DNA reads TGCAGTGCCGCGTACCGGGACAGGGGAAATCAGCCCCAGCATTTT.